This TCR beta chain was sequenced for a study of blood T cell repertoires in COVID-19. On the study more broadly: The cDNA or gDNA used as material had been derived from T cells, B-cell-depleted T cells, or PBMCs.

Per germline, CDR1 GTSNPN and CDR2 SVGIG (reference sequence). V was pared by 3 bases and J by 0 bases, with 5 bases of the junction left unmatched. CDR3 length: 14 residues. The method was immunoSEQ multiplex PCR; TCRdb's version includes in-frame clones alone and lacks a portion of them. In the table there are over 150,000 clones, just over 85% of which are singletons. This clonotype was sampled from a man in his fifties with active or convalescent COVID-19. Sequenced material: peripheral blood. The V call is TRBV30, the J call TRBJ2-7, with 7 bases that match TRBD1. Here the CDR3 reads CAWSGTAYSYEQYF. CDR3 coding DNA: TGTGCCTGGAGCGGGACAGCCTACTCCTACGAGCAGTACTTC. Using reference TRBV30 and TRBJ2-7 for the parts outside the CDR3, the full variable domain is SQTIHQWPATLVQPVGSPLSLECTVEGTSNPNLYWYRQAAGRGLQLLFYSVGIGQISSEVPQNLSASRPQDRQFILSSKKLLLSDSGFYLCAWSGTAYSYEQYFGPGTRLTVT.